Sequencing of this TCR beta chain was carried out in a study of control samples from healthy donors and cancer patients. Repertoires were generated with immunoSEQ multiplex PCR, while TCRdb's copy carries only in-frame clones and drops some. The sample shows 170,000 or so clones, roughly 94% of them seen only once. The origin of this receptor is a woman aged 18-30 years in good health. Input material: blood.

This CDR3 is CASSLPAYEQYF. Here the CDR3 DNA reads TGTGCCAGCAGCCTCCCGGCCTACGAGCAGTACTTC. J is TRBJ2-7 and V is TRBV12-1; TRBD2, the table's D call, lacks a check against the DNA. TRBV12-1 is an annotated pseudogene. The CDR3 loop spans 12 amino acids.